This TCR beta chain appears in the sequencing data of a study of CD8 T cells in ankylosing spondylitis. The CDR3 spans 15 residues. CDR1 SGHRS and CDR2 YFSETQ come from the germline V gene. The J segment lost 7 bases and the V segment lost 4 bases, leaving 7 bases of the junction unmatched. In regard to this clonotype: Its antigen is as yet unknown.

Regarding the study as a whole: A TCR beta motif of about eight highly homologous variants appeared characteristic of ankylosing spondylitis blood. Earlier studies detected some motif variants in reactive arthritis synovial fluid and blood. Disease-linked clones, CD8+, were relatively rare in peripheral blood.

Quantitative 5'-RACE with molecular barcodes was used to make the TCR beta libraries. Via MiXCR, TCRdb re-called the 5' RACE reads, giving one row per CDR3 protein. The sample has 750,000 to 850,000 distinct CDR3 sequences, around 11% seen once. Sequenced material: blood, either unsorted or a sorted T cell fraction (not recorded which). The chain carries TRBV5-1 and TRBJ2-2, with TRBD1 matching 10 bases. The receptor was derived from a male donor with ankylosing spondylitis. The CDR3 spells CASSETGGYNGELFF. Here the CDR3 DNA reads TGCGCCAGCAGCGAGACAGGGGGCTATAACGGGGAGCTGTTTTTT. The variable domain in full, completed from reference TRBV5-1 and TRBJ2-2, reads KAGVTQTPRYLIKTRGQQVTLSCSPISGHRSVSWYQQTPGQGLQFLFEYFSETQRNKGNFPGRFSGRQFSNSRSEMNVSTLELGDSALYLCASSETGGYNGELFFGEGSRLTVL.